Following are 29 T cell receptor beta chains from one sample sequenced in a study of shared clonotypes between healthy human individuals (dated by TCRdb to between 2020 and 2021). CD8 naive samples consisted of CD45RO-negative cells that were positively selected for CCR7, yielding a CD45RA+CCR7+ population without TemRA cells. The method behind the library was the immunoSEQ multiplex PCR assay. The source is immuneACCESS, and TCRdb retained only in-frame sequences with V and J called. Part of the clones is not carried over; for the studies checked, unresolved V genes explain less than half of this, and the remainder is unexplained. A total of around 600,000 clones appear in this sample, roughly 98% of them only once. The top ten constitute 0.3% of the sample. Sequenced sample: naive CD8+ T cells sorted from blood. The cell subset or site label here, explained by the study, means: CD45RA+CCR7+. These receptors originate from a man younger than 45 in good health.

As for this clone: Other DNA sequences in the sample encode the same CDR3. This chain connects TRBV9 to TRBJ2-7; D perhaps matches TRBD2 (6 bases). CDR1 is SGDLS and CDR2 is YYNGEE in the germline V gene. Deletions cut 0 bases from V and 2 bases from J, with 9 bases between. There are 14 residues in the CDR3. CDR3 coding DNA: TGTGCCAGCAGCGTAGCCGGGAGTCCCTACGAGCAGTACTTC. Its protein product is CASSVAGSPYEQYF.

The genes are TRBV10-2 and TRBJ2-7, with 9 bases matching TRBD1. The germline gives CDR1 WSHSY, CDR2 SAAADI. CDR3 length: 13 amino acids. Trimming took 8 bases from V and 3 from J; bases not matched to a gene: 5. CDR3 amino acids: CASLGTGRYEQYF. Here the CDR3 DNA reads TGCGCCAGCCTCGGGACAGGGCGCTACGAGCAGTACTTC.

CDR3 amino acids: CASSVQLGDRLDYGYTF. CDR3 nucleotide sequence: TGTGCCAGCAGCGTCCAGTTAGGGGACAGACTTGACTATGGCTACACCTTC. The chain couples TRBV9 to TRBJ1-2, with 7 positions matching TRBD1. Germline CDR1 SGDLS, CDR2 YYNGEE. The CDR3 has 17 amino acids. V dropped 2 bases and J dropped 3; count of bases not matched to a gene: 13.

The genes are TRBV29-1 and TRBJ2-3; 8 bases match TRBD2. With V trimmed by 3 bases and J by 1 base, 12 bases remained unmatched. CDR3 length: 17 residues. Germline CDR1 is SQVTM and CDR2 is ANQGSEA. The CDR3 DNA reads as TGCAGCGTTGACGCGCGGGAGGTGGAGTGGGGCACAGATACGCAGTATTTT. Residues: CSVDAREVEWGTDTQYF.

V usage is TRBV13 and J usage is TRBJ2-3, with TRBD2 as a possible D gene (6 bases). Looked up from germline, CDR1 is PRHDT and CDR2 is FYEKMQ (reference sequence). The CDR3 is 16 amino acids. Trimming took 6 bases from V and 1 from J, leaving 17 bases between them. The CDR3 sequence: CASRKLAEEGTDTQYF. CDR3 bases: TGTGCCAGCAGGAAATTAGCGGAGGAGGGCACAGATACGCAGTATTTT.

CDR3 loop: CATSSDWEQETQYF. The CDR3 DNA follows: TGTGCCACCAGCAGTGATTGGGAACAAGAGACCCAGTACTTC. This chain uses TRBV15 with TRBJ2-5, with unresolved D. CDR3 length: 14 amino acids. The V end was cut by 3 bases, the J end by 2 bases, with 10 bases between. Germline V gene lookup returns CDR1 LNHNV and CDR2 YYDKDF (reference sequence).

The chain has TRBV20-1 and TRBJ2-7; unclear D gene. Trimming cost V 6 bases and J 5 bases, with 11 bases left between them. CDR3 size: 11 residues. Germline loops: CDR1 DFQATT, CDR2 SNEGSKA (reference sequence). The CDR3 coding sequence is TGCAGTGCACCGGTCCCCCACGAGCAGTACTTC. This translates into CSAPVPHEQYF.

The CDR3 sequence: CASGYTDTQYF. CDR3 bases: TGTGCCAGCGGGTACACAGATACGCAGTATTTT. The chain recombines TRBV28 with TRBJ2-3; no clear D gene. The CDR3 runs 11 residues. Trimming pared 8 bases from V and 2 bases from J, leaving 5 bases between. Per germline, CDR1 MDHEN and CDR2 SYDVKM.

V usage is TRBV28 and J usage is TRBJ2-7; D call uncertain. The germline V and J ends were trimmed by 4 bases and 4 bases, with 11 bases remaining between them. This CDR3 has 13 residues. Germline CDR1 is MDHEN and CDR2 is SYDVKM. The CDR3 reads CASSSAERYEQYF. CDR3 coding DNA: TGTGCCAGCAGTTCGGCAGAAAGATACGAGCAGTACTTC.

V and J are TRBV5-6 and TRBJ2-7, with D unclear. The V and J ends lost 0 bases and 0 bases respectively, with 7 bases between them. Germline lookup yields CDR1 SGHDT and CDR2 YYEEEE. The CDR3 totals 14 residues. Here the CDR3 reads CASSLVLPSYEQYF. For the CDR3, the DNA is TGTGCCAGCAGCTTGGTTTTACCCTCCTACGAGCAGTACTTC.

The chain combines TRBV28 with TRBJ1-5; D gene ambiguous. V lost 5 bases and J 0 bases, leaving 11 bases between the germline ends. Germline CDR1 is MDHEN and CDR2 is SYDVKM. This CDR3 has 15 residues. Here the CDR3 DNA reads TGTGCCAGCAGTATACTCGGGTTTAGCAATCAGCCCCAGCATTTT. Translating it yields CASSILGFSNQPQHF.

The rearrangement links TRBV10-3 to TRBJ2-1, with unresolved D. The ends were cut back, 4 bases at V and 4 bases at J, with 11 bases in the middle. Germline lookup yields CDR1 ENHRY and CDR2 SYGVKD. The CDR3 extends over 14 amino acids. Here the CDR3 DNA reads TGTGCCATCAGTGGGGGTTCCTTATACAATGAGCAGTTCTTC. Translating gives CAISGGSLYNEQFF.

V usage is TRBV30 and J usage is TRBJ2-2; 7 bases match TRBD2. The CDR3 runs 14 residues. The V gene's germline CDR1 is GTSNPN and CDR2 SVGIG (reference sequence). CDR3 nucleotides: TGTGGCTTAGGGGACTACGCGAACACCGGGGAGCTGTTTTTT. This translates into CGLGDYANTGELFF.

Comment on this clone: Additional DNA sequences in this sample encode the identical CDR3. The V call is TRBV6-1, the J call TRBJ2-7; no firm D call. CDR3 length equals 13 residues. CDR1 MNHNS and CDR2 SASEGT come from the germline V gene. V dropped 3 bases and J dropped 0 bases, with 6 bases sitting between them. The CDR3 coding sequence is TGTGCCAGCAGTGAGGTCAGCTCCTACGAGCAGTACTTC. Translation: CASSEVSSYEQYF.

This chain connects TRBV5-6 to TRBJ2-7, with no clear D. The CDR3 is 12 amino acids. In germline, CDR1 is SGHDT, CDR2 YYEEEE. V dropped 0 bases and J dropped 5 bases, with 6 bases sitting between them. Here the CDR3 DNA reads TGTGCCAGCAGCTTGGTGTCAGACGAGCAGTACTTC. Translating it yields CASSLVSDEQYF. Full variable domain (missing parts from reference TRBV5-6 and TRBJ2-7): DAGVTQSPTHLIKTRGQQVTLRCSPKSGHDTVSWYQQALGQGPQFIFQYYEEEERQRGNFPDRFSGHQFPNYSSELNVNALLLGDSALYLCASSLVSDEQYFGPGTRLTVT.

This clone was seen only once. The identical CDR3 is also encoded by other nucleotide sequences in the sample. This chain uses TRBV28 with TRBJ2-7; D is possibly TRBD2 (5 bases). V shed 5 bases and J shed 0 bases, with 5 bases lying between them. The CDR3 loop spans 12 amino acids. Per germline, CDR1 MDHEN and CDR2 SYDVKM. CDR3 sequence (DNA): TGTGCCAGCAGTGGGAGCTCCTACGAGCAGTACTTC. This encodes CASSGSSYEQYF.

This chain uses TRBV7-9 with TRBJ2-3; either TRBD1 or TRBD2 may supply D (5 bases each). Per the germline V gene, CDR1 is SEHNR and CDR2 is FQNEAQ (reference sequence). Deletions cut 4 bases from V and 1 base from J, with 15 bases between. The CDR3 consists of 16 residues. This chain's CDR3 is CASSSSRDPGTDTQYF. The CDR3 region has the DNA TGTGCCAGCAGCTCTTCCCGGGACCCAGGCACAGATACGCAGTATTTT.

V is TRBV4-1 and J is TRBJ1-2; perhaps TRBD1 as D (5 bases). Germline CDR1 is MGHRA and CDR2 is YSYEKL. The ends were cut back, 0 bases at V and 4 bases at J, with 12 bases in the middle. The CDR3 is made up of 15 amino acids. The CDR3 sequence is CASSQDPGGGYGYTF. The DNA for the CDR3 is TGCGCCAGCAGCCAAGATCCCGGGGGAGGCTATGGCTACACCTTC.

This chain connects TRBV28 to TRBJ2-5, with D possibly TRBD1 on 5 matching bases. V was shortened by 3 bases and J by 2 bases, with 13 bases between the two germline ends. Germline CDR1 MDHEN, CDR2 SYDVKM. CDR3 length: 15 amino acids. CDR3 sequence (DNA): TGTGCCAGCAGTTTGTTCAGGGTCGGACAAGAGACCCAGTACTTC. Residues: CASSLFRVGQETQYF.

This CDR3 is CASSYGTGPQETQYF. Written as DNA, the CDR3 is TGTGCCAGCAGCTACGGGACAGGTCCCCAAGAGACCCAGTACTTC. This chain joins TRBV7-6 and TRBJ2-5; 8 bases agree with TRBD1. V lost 4 bases, J lost 1 base, and 5 bases stayed unmatched. The CDR3 sequence is 15 residues long. CDR1 and CDR2 (germline): SGHVS, FNYEAQ.

The rearrangement uses TRBV29-1 and TRBJ2-7; 13 bases map to TRBD2. The CDR3 is 20 amino acids. V gave up 4 bases and J gave up 4 bases; unmatched junction bases: 22. In germline, CDR1 is SQVTM, CDR2 ANQGSEA. CDR3 protein: CSVVWAPSGLAGVDGYEQYF. The CDR3 DNA reads TGCAGCGTTGTGTGGGCCCCCTCTGGACTAGCGGGAGTCGACGGGTACGAGCAGTACTTC.

The chain couples TRBV30 to TRBJ2-7; D perhaps matches TRBD1 (6 bases). The CDR3 has 13 residues. V dropped 2 bases and J dropped 3 bases, with 11 bases sitting between them. CDR1 GTSNPN and CDR2 SVGIG come from the germline V gene (reference sequence). CDR3 residues: CAWSTQGFYEQYF. In DNA, the CDR3 is TGTGCCTGGAGTACACAGGGTTTCTACGAGCAGTACTTC. Drawing the rest from reference TRBV30 and TRBJ2-7, the complete variable domain is SQTIHQWPATLVQPVGSPLSLECTVEGTSNPNLYWYRQAAGRGLQLLFYSVGIGQISSEVPQNLSASRPQDRQFILSSKKLLLSDSGFYLCAWSTQGFYEQYFGPGTRLTVT.

Notes on this clone: Germline is not matched at one junction end, which may reflect a read error. This sample also contains other DNA sequences that code for the same CDR3. The chain combines TRBV20-1 with TRBJ2-7; the D is unclear. The CDR3 covers 11 residues. The germline V gene encodes CDR1 DFQATT and CDR2 SNEGSKA (reference sequence). The CDR3 reads CSAREVYEQYF. The DNA of the CDR3 is TGCAGTGCCAGAGAGGTCTACGAGCAGTACTTC.

The chain is built from TRBV2 and TRBJ2-7; a possible D gene is TRBD2 (6 bases). Trimming removed 6 bases at V and 11 bases at J, with 20 bases between. This CDR3 spans 13 amino acids. From germline, CDR1 is SNHLY and CDR2 FYNNEI. CDR3 amino acids: CASSLMKPGEEYF. The CDR3 nucleotides read TGTGCCAGCAGCCTCATGAAACCGGGAGAGGAGTACTTC.

This chain joins TRBV5-1 and TRBJ2-7; D may be TRBD1 (5 bases). V lost 1 base, J lost 0 bases, and 17 bases lay in between. The CDR3 is made up of 17 amino acids. Germline lookup yields CDR1 SGHRS and CDR2 YFSETQ. The CDR3 region has the DNA TGCGCCAGCAGCTTGTGGGGCCAGGCGGACCCCTCCTACGAGCAGTACTTC. Residues: CASSLWGQADPSYEQYF.

The chain has TRBV5-1 and TRBJ2-7, with TRBD2 as a possible D gene (5 bases). Germline CDR1 is SGHRS and CDR2 is YFSETQ. The CDR3 is 13 residues long. Trimming removed 3 bases from V and 6 bases from J, with 13 bases in between. CDR3 bases: TGCGCCAGCAGCTCCGGATGGGAGCCCGAGCAGTACTTC. Translation gives CASSSGWEPEQYF. Complete variable domain (other parts from reference TRBV5-1 and TRBJ2-7): KAGVTQTPRYLIKTRGQQVTLSCSPISGHRSVSWYQQTPGQGLQFLFEYFSETQRNKGNFPGRFSGRQFSNSRSEMNVSTLELGDSALYLCASSSGWEPEQYFGPGTRLTVT.

The V gene is TRBV7-3, the J gene TRBJ2-3; TRBD2 matches at 10 bases. Germline V CDR1 and CDR2: SGHTA, FQGTGA. The V and J ends lost 5 bases and 6 bases, in that order; junction bases with no gene match: 20. This CDR3 is 19 amino acids long. The CDR3 nucleotides are TGTGCCAGCAGCCTCGTCGGGCTAGCGGGAGTTAGGGGAAGGGATACGCAGTATTTT. Encoded protein: CASSLVGLAGVRGRDTQYF.

The chain is built from TRBV5-1 and TRBJ2-1; no definite D call. The CDR3 extends over 14 amino acids. Looked up from germline, CDR1 is SGHRS and CDR2 is YFSETQ. Trimming cost V 2 bases and J 5 bases, with 11 bases left between them. The chain's CDR3 is CASSLNQHDNEQFF. CDR3 DNA sequence: TGCGCCAGCAGCTTAAATCAACATGACAATGAGCAGTTCTTC.

The rearrangement links TRBV5-6 to TRBJ2-7; TRBD2 aligns across 9 bases. The CDR3 is 14 residues long. The germline V gene has CDR1 SGHDT and CDR2 YYEEEE. The junction had 8 bases not matched to a gene; V was cut back by 5 bases and J by 5 bases. This CDR3 reads CASSVSGSLHEQYF. The CDR3 region has the DNA TGTGCCAGCAGTGTTAGCGGGAGCCTCCACGAGCAGTACTTC.